Shown below are 10 T cell receptor beta chains from a single sample sequenced in a study of response to subunit inactivated influenza vaccine. TCRdb reanalysed the RT-PCR reads using MiXCR and keeps one entry per CDR3 protein. The data hold about 700,000 distinct CDR3 sequences, with 13% to 15% observed a single time. The material sequenced was PBMCs from blood, taken around 15 days before vaccination. The receptors shown here come from a man aged 45-65 years who received an inactivated influenza vaccine.

This clonotype was seen only a few times. This chain connects TRBV20-1 to TRBJ2-7; 7 bases map to TRBD1. The CDR3 contains 12 residues. Trimming took 5 bases from V and 3 from J; bases not matched to a gene: 4. Germline values: CDR1 DFQATT, CDR2 SNEGSKA (reference sequence). The CDR3 protein is CSAGDSGYEQYF. In DNA, the CDR3 is TGCAGTGCTGGGGACAGCGGCTACGAGCAGTACTTC.

The count of this clonotype is one. The chain links TRBV7-2 to TRBJ2-1; a possible D gene is TRBD2 (6 bases). This CDR3 is 16 amino acids long. V was pared by 4 bases and J by 8 bases, with 21 bases between. Germline-derived CDR1 and CDR2 are SGHTA and FQGNSA. The CDR3 region has the DNA TGTGCCAGCAGCTCAAGGGGCGCGGGACGGCGCTATGAGCAGTTCTTC. Translation: CASSSRGAGRRYEQFF.

This clonotype has only a few counts. The chain is built from TRBV20-1 and TRBJ1-5, with TRBD1 identical over 8 bases. CDR1 is DFQATT and CDR2 is SNEGSKA in the germline V gene (reference sequence). The V and J ends lost 5 bases and 6 bases, in that order; junction bases with no gene match: 6. This CDR3 is 13 amino acids long. The CDR3 DNA reads as TGCAGTGCTTGGGCAGGGGGCCGTCAGCCCCAGCATTTT. This codes for CSAWAGGRQPQHF.

This clonotype was detected a few times. V is TRBV7-2 and J is TRBJ2-1, with 9 bases that match TRBD1. With V trimmed by 4 bases and J by 1 base, 8 bases remained unmatched. Per the germline V gene, CDR1 is SGHTA and CDR2 is FQGNSA. CDR3 length: 17 residues. The CDR3 region is CASSSPQTGGSYNEQFF. The CDR3 DNA reads TGTGCCAGCAGCTCCCCCCAGACAGGGGGTTCCTACAATGAGCAGTTCTTC.

This clonotype was detected only a few times. The gene calls are TRBV25-1 and TRBJ2-2, with 10 bases that match TRBD1. Germline lookup yields CDR1 MGHDK and CDR2 SYGVNS. Trimming took 3 bases from V and 4 from J; bases not matched to a gene: 2. The CDR3 has 15 residues. The CDR3 reads CASSDRTGGTGELFF. The CDR3 nucleotides read TGTGCCAGCAGTGACCGGACAGGGGGCACCGGGGAGCTGTTTTTT.

The gene calls are TRBV7-9 and TRBJ2-1, with D perhaps matching TRBD1 (6 bases). CDR3 length: 16 amino acids. V was clipped by 5 bases and J by 0 bases, with 14 bases between them. CDR1 and CDR2 from the germline V gene are SEHNR and FQNEAQ (reference sequence). The CDR3 bases are TGTGCCAGCAGCCCAACCCAGGGGAGCTCCTACAATGAGCAGTTCTTC. It specifies CASSPTQGSSYNEQFF.

The chain couples TRBV5-1 to TRBJ1-1; D unresolved. V lost 3 bases and J 5 bases, leaving 14 bases between the germline ends. This CDR3 contains 14 residues. Germline CDR1 is SGHRS and CDR2 is YFSETQ. The CDR3 nucleotides are TGCGCCAGCAGCTACGACGGACGGCCGACTGAAGCTTTCTTT. Amino acids: CASSYDGRPTEAFF.

A few counts support this clonotype. The genes are TRBV7-9 and TRBJ1-4; D is ambiguous. V was cut by 2 bases and J by 2 bases, with 6 bases left in between. The CDR3 spans 14 residues. The germline V gene encodes CDR1 SEHNR and CDR2 FQNEAQ (reference sequence). The CDR3 reads CASSLQSTNEKLFF. The CDR3 DNA sequence: TGTGCCAGCAGCTTACAAAGTACTAATGAAAAACTGTTTTTT.

The V gene is TRBV29-1, the J gene TRBJ2-2, with D perhaps TRBD1 or TRBD2 (5 bases each). CDR1 is SQVTM and CDR2 is ANQGSEA in the germline V gene. The CDR3 consists of 15 residues. V was pared by 1 base and J by 1 base, with 10 bases between. Written as DNA, the CDR3 is TGCAGCGTTGAAGGCTGGGGGATGAACACCGGGGAGCTGTTTTTT. This encodes CSVEGWGMNTGELFF.

The chain couples TRBV18 to TRBJ1-5; perhaps TRBD1 as D (6 bases). Germline V gene sequence: CDR1 KGHSH, CDR2 LQKENI. The CDR3 loop spans 16 amino acids. V was pared by 4 bases and J by 0 bases, with 13 bases between. The CDR3 loop is CASSRDTPYSNQPQHF. In DNA, the CDR3 is TGTGCCAGCTCACGGGACACCCCTTATAGCAATCAGCCCCAGCATTTT.